This T cell receptor beta chain was found in a study of Ad26.COV2.S vaccination and SARS-CoV-2 variants. V was cut by 0 bases and J by 0 bases, with 14 bases left in between. The CDR3 length is 18 residues. Germline-derived CDR1 and CDR2 are MGHRA and YSYEKL. TCRdb's table, derived via immunoSEQ multiplex PCR, lists solely in-frame clones and lacks some. The sample consists of about 350,000 clones, roughly 94% of them appearing once. The chain joins TRBV4-1 to TRBJ1-4, with D tentatively TRBD1 (5 bases). Material: peripheral blood, obtained after recovery from COVID-19. The TCR originated in a human donor who had recovered from COVID-19. CDR3 sequence reads: CASSQDPPDITTNEKLFF. Written as DNA, the CDR3 is TGCGCCAGCAGCCAAGATCCCCCGGACATCACAACTAATGAAAAACTGTTTTTT.